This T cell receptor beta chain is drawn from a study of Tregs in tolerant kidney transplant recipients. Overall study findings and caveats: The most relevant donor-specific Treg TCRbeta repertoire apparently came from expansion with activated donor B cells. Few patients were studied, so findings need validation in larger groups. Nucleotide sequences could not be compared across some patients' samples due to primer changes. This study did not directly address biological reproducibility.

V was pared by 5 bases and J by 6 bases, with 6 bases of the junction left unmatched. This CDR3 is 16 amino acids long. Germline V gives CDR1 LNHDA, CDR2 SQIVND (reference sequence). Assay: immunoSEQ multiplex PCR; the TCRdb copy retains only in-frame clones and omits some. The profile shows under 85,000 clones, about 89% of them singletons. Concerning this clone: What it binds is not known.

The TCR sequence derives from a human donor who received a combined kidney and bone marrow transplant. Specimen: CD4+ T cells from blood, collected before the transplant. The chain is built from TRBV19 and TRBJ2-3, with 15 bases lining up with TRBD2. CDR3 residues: CASSSGLAGGYDTQYF. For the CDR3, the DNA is TGTGCCAGTAGTTCGGGACTAGCGGGAGGTTACGATACGCAGTATTTT.